These T cell receptor beta chains were read from a single sample in a study of beta chain features in type 1 diabetes. Some clones are missing from TCRdb's copy, which holds only in-frame ones; the method was immunoSEQ multiplex PCR. The sample carries some 410,000 clones, 9.5% to 12% recorded once. Sequenced material: naive CD4+ T cells from blood. These receptors all stem from a woman aged 18-29 years in good health. Each CDR3 is given with its conserved first and last residue. D genes are given only for firm matches. Only some rows state a clone size, as once, few, many or a class for expanded clones.

TRBV27	NA	few	TRBJ1-5	TGTGCCATTACCGGGGGGCGAAGCAATCAGCCCCAGCATTTT	CAITGGRSNQPQHF
TRBV9	NA	few	TRBJ1-1	TGTGCCAGCAGCGTAGTGAGCGGGAACACTGAAGCTTTCTTT	CASSVVSGNTEAFF
TRBV2	TRBD1	few	TRBJ2-7	TGTGCCAGCAGTCTCGGGACAGATACCTACGAGCAGTACTTC	CASSLGTDTYEQYF
TRBV9	NA	few	TRBJ2-6	TGTGCCAGCAGCGTAAGGGGTGCGGGGGCCAACGTCCTGACTTTC	CASSVRGAGANVLTF
TRBV27	NA	NA	TRBJ2-1	TGTGCCAGCAGTTTTATGCGGCAGGGGAGAAATGAGCAGTTCTTC	CASSFMRQGRNEQFF
TRBV11-2	NA	NA	TRBJ2-3	TGTGCCAGCACCACCAGGGAGAGCACAGATACGCAGTATTTT	CASTTRESTDTQYF
TRBV19	NA	NA	TRBJ1-2	TGTGCCAGTAGTGACAGGAACTATGGCTACACCTTC	CASSDRNYGYTF
TRBV6-5	NA	NA	TRBJ2-5	TGTGCCAGCAGTCACCAGATCCGGGAACCCCTGTACTTC	CASSHQIREPLYF
TRBV7-2	NA	NA	TRBJ2-2	TGTGCCAGCAGCCCGACAGGGAACACCGGGGAGCTGTTTTTT	CASSPTGNTGELFF
TRBV29-1	TRBD1	few	TRBJ2-1	TGCAGCGTTGAACCCCATGGGGGATACAGGGGACGGTATGAAGTCAATGAGCAGTTCTTC	CSVEPHGGYRGRYEVNEQFF
TRBV27	NA	NA	TRBJ2-7	TGTGCCAGCAGTTTGGCAGGGGTACACGAGCAGTACTTC	CASSLAGVHEQYF
TRBV18	NA	NA	TRBJ1-3	TGTGCCAGCTCACCCGTGGAGGGGGGCTCGTCTGGAAACACCATATATTTT	CASSPVEGGSSGNTIYF
TRBV21-1	NA	few	TRBJ2-5	TGTGCCAGCAACAAAGGGGGGTCCCTGCAAGAGACCCAGTACTTC	CASNKGGSLQETQYF
TRBV21-1	NA	few	TRBJ2-3	TGTGCCAGCAGCACGACAGGGCGGCTCAGTAGCACAGATACGCAGTATTTT	CASSTTGRLSSTDTQYF
TRBV2	TRBD1	few	TRBJ2-5	TGTGCCAGCAACCGGGACAGGGACCAGGAGACCCAGTACTTC	CASNRDRDQETQYF
TRBV7-6	TRBD1	few	TRBJ1-1	TGTGCCAGCAGTCAGGACAGGGCAGGGACCAACACTGAAGCTTTCTTT	CASSQDRAGTNTEAFF
TRBV15	NA	few	TRBJ2-5	TGTGCCACCAGCTTATCGGGAGCGGAGACCCAGTACTTC	CATSLSGAETQYF